Described below is a single TCR beta chain sequence and its context. Original analysis: How many nucleated cells were present was estimated from reference gene primer amplification. Here immunoSEQ multiplex PCR was the method, and the copy in TCRdb shows in-frame clones only, minus some. V and J calls and clone size come straight from that table; D and trimming were deduced from the DNA. The sample has 45,000 to 70,000 clones, around 84% seen once. The sample comes from a study of blood T cell repertoires in COVID-19. About the research overall: COVID-19 samples collected from the United States, Italy and Spain covered acute and convalescent phases. T cells, B-cell-depleted T cells, or PBMCs provided the cDNA or gDNA that served as material.

CDR3 length: 14 amino acids. Germline lookup yields CDR1 SGHRS and CDR2 YFSETQ. V gave up 4 bases and J gave up 3 bases, with 11 bases separating them. The sequencing sample was made of peripheral blood. This chain connects TRBV5-1 to TRBJ1-3; TRBD1 might be the D (6 bases). This TCR derives from a man aged 55 to 70 with acute or convalescent COVID-19. The CDR3 reads CASSQGGVGNTIYF. The CDR3 coding sequence is TGCGCCAGCAGCCAAGGGGGGGTTGGAAACACCATATATTTT.